The clone carrying this TCR beta chain was found many times. Its specificity is not known. The sample comes from a study of response to subunit inactivated influenza vaccine. This CDR3 region has 17 residues. The V gene's germline CDR1 is MDHEN and CDR2 SYDVKM. The junction had 7 bases not matched to a gene; V was cut back by 2 bases and J by 4 bases. Findings of the study overall: Each seasonal influenza vaccination, the authors suggested, recruits few new T cells.

Via MiXCR, TCRdb re-called the RT-PCR reads, giving one row per CDR3 protein. The repertoire has about 520,000 distinct CDR3 sequences, 25% of them found once; the top ten carry 1.5% to 2%. The receptor was isolated from a man aged 50 to 60 who received an inactivated influenza vaccine. The sample here was CD4+ T cells sorted from PBMCs, taken roughly 5 days after vaccination. This sequence joins TRBV28 and TRBJ2-7; the match to TRBD2 covers 14 bases. CDR3 DNA: TGTGCCAGCAGTTTACCCCTGGGGACTAGCGGGAGATACGAGCAGTACTTC. Protein product: CASSLPLGTSGRYEQYF.